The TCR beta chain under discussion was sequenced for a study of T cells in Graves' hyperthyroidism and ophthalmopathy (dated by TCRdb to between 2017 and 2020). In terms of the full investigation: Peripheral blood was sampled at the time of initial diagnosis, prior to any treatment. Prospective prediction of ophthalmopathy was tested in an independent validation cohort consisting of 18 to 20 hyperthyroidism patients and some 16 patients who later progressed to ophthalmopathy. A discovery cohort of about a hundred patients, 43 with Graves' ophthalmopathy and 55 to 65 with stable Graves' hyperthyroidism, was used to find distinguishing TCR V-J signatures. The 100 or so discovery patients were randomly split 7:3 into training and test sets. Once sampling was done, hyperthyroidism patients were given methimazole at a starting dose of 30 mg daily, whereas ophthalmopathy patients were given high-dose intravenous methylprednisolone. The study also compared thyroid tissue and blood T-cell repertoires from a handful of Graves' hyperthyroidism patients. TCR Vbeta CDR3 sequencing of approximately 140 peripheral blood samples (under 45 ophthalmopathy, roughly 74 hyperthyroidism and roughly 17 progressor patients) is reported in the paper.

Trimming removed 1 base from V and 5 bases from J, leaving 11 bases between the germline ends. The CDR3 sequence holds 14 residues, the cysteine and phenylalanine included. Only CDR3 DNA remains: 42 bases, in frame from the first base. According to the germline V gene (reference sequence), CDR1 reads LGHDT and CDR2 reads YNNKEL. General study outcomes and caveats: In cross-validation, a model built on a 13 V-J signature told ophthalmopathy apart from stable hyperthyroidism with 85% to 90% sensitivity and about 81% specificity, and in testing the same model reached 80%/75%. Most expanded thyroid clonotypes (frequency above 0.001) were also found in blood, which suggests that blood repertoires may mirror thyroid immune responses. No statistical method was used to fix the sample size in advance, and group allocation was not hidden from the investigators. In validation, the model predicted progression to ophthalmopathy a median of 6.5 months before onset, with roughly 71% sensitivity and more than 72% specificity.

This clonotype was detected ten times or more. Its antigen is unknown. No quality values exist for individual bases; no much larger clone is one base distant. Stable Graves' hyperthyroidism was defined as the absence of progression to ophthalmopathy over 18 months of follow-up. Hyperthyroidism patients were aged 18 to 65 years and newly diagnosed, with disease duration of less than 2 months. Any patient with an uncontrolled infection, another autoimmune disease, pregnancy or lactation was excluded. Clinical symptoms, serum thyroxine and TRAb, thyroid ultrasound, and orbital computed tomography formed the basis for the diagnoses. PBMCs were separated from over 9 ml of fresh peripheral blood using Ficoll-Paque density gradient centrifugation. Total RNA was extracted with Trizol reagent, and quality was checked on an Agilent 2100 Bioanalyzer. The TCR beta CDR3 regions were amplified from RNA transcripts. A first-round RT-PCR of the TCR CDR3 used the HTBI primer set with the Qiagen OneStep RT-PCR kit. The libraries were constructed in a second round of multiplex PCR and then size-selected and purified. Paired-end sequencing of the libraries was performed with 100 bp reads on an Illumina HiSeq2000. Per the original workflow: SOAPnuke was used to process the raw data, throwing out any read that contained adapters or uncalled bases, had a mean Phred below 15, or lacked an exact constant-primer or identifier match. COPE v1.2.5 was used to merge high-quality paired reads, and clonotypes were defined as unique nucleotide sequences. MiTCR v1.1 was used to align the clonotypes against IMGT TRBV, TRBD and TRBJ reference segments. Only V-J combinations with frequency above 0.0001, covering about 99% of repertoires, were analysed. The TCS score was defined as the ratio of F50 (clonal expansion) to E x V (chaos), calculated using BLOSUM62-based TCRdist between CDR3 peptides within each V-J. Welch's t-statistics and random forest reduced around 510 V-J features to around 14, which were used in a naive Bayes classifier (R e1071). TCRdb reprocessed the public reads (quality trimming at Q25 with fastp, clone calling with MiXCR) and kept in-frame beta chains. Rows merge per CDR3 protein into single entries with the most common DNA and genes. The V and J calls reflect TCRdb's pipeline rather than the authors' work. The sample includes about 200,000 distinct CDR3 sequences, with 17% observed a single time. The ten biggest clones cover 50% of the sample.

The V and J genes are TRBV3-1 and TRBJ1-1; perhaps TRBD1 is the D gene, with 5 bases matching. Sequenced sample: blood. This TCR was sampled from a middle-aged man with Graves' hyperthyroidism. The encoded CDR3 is CASSQGSGGTEAFF. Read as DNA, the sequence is TGTGCCAGCAGCCAAGGATCGGGGGGAACTGAAGCTTTCTTT.